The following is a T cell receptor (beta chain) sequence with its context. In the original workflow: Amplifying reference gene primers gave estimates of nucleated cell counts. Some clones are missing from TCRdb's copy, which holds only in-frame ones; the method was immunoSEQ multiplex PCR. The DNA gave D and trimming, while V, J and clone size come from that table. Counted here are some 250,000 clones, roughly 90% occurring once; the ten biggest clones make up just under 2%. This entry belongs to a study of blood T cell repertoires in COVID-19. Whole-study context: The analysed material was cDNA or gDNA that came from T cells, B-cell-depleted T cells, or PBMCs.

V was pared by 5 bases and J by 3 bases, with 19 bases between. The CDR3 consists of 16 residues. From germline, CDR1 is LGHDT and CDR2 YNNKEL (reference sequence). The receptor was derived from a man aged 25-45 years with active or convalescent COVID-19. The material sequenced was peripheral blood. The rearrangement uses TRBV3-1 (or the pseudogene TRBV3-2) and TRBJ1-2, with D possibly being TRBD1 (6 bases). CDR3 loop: CASSTQLGGSYYGYTF. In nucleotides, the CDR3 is TGTGCCAGCAGCACACAATTAGGGGGTTCCTACTATGGCTACACCTTC.